The clone carrying this T cell receptor (beta chain) appeared a few times. Its antigen is not known. Mismatch with germline at one junction end may stem from a read error. This sample is drawn from a study of long-term antiretroviral therapy in people with HIV. Study-level points and caveats: Therapy changes, viral resistance and ART adherence were not documented in the available data. All time points showed a repertoire dominated by clones expanded before ART.

The libraries were made with immunoSEQ v3.0 at survey level. The method was immunoSEQ multiplex PCR; TCRdb's version includes in-frame clones alone and lacks a portion of them. The data contain tens of thousands of clones, around 86% of them singletons. Inclusion required at least two post-ART and at least one pre-ART PBMC samples. Only United States sites treated participants with HIV. Looked up from germline, CDR1 is SSHAT and CDR2 is FNYEAQ (reference sequence). The CDR3 is made up of 13 amino acids. This sequence was found in a man in his fifties with HIV. The J gene is TRBJ2-2, the V gene TRBV7-7; D is undetermined. Sequenced material: unsorted PBMCs, taken 0.4 years after starting antiretroviral therapy. This chain's CDR3 is CASSLDRAGELFF. CDR3 bases: TGTGCTAGCAGCTTAGACCGCGCCGGGGAGCTGTTTTTT.